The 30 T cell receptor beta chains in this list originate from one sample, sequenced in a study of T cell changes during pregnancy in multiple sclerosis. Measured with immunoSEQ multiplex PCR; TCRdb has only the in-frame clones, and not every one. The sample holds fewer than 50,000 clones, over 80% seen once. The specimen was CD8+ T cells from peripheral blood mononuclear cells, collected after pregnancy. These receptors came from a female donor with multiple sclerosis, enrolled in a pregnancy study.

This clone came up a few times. The CDR3 sequence: CASSDGSSGGADTQYF. In nucleotides, the CDR3 is TGTGCCAGCAGTGACGGGTCTAGCGGGGGGGCAGATACGCAGTATTTT. J is TRBJ2-3 and V is TRBV6-4, with TRBD2 matching 12 bases. V trimming: 2 bases; J trimming: 4 bases; junction bases outside the gene matches: 4. This CDR3 spans 16 amino acids. The germline V gene has CDR1 MRHNA and CDR2 SNTAGT.

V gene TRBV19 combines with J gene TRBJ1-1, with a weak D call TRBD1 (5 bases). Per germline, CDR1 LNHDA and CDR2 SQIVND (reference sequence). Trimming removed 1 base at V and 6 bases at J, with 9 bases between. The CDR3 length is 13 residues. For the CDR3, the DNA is TGTGCCAGTAGTATAGTAGGGGAGGCTGAAGCTTTCTTT. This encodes CASSIVGEAEAFF.

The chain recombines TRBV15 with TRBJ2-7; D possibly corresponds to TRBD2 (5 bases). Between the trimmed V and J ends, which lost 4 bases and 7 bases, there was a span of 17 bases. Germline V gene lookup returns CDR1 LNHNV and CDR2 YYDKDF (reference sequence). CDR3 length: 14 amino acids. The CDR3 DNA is TGTGCCACCAGCACCCCGGAGGCGAAGGGAGAGCAGTACTTC. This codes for CATSTPEAKGEQYF.

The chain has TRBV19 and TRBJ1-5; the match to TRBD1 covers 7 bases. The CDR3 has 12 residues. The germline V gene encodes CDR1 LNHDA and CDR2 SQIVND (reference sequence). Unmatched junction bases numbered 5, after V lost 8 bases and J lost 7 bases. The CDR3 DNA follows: TGTGCCAGTCTCTCAGGGGGGCAGCCCCAGCATTTT. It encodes CASLSGGQPQHF.

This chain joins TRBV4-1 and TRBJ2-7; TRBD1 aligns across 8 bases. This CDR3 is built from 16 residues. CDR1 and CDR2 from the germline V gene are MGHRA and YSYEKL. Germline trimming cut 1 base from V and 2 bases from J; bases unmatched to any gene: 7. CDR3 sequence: CASSQVRTGSTYEQYF. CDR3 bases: TGCGCCAGCAGCCAAGTTCGGACAGGGTCCACCTACGAGCAGTACTTC.

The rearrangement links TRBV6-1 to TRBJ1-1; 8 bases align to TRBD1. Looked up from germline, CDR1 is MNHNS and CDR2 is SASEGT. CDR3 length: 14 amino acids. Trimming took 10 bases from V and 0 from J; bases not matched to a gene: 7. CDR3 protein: CATRQGNMNTEAFF. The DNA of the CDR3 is TGTGCCACCCGACAGGGGAATATGAACACTGAAGCTTTCTTT.

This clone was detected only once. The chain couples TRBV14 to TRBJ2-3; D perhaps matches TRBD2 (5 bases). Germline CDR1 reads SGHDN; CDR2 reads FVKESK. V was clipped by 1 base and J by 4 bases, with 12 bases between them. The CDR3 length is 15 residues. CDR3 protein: CASSQVSERADTQYF. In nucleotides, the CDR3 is TGTGCCAGCAGCCAAGTTTCCGAGAGGGCAGATACGCAGTATTTT.

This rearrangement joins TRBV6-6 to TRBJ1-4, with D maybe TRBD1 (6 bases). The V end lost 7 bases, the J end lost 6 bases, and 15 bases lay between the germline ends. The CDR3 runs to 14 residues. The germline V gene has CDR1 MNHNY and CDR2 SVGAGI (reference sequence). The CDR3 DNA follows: TGTGCCAGCATGGCAGGGGTCGGTGATGAAAAACTGTTTTTT. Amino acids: CASMAGVGDEKLFF.

In nucleotides, the CDR3 is TGTGCCAGCGGGACAGGGGACACCGGGGAGCTGTTTTTT. As protein: CASGTGDTGELFF. The rearrangement uses TRBV6-4 and TRBJ2-2; TRBD1 agrees at 10 bases. From germline, CDR1 is MRHNA and CDR2 SNTAGT. V was pared by 8 bases and J by 3 bases, with 0 bases of the junction left unmatched. The CDR3 is 13 amino acids.

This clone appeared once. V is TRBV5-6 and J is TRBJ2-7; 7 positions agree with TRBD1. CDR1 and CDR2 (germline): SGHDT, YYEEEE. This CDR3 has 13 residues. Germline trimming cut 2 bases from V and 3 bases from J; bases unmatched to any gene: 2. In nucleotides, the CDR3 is TGTGCCAGCAGCTTAGGGACAGACTACGAGCAGTACTTC. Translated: CASSLGTDYEQYF.

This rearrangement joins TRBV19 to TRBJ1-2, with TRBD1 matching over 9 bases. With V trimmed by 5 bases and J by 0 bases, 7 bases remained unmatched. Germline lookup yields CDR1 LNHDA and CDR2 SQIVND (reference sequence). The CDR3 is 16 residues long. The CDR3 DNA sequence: TGTGCCAGTAGTTTGGGACAGGGTAACCCTAACTATGGCTACACCTTC. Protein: CASSLGQGNPNYGYTF.

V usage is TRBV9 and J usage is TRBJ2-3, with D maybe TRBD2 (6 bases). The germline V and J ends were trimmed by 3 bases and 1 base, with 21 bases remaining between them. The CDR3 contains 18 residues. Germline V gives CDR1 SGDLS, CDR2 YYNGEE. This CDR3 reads CASSEGPLLSGGTDTQYF. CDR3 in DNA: TGTGCCAGCAGCGAGGGCCCTCTCCTGTCGGGGGGCACAGATACGCAGTATTTT. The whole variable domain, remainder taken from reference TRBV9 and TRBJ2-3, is DSGVTQTPKHLITATGQRVTLRCSPRSGDLSVYWYQQSLDQGLQFLIQYYNGEERAKGNILERFSAQQFPDLHSELNLSSLELGDSALYFCASSEGPLLSGGTDTQYFGPGTRLTVL.

CDR3 bases: TGTGCCAGCAGCTTATACAGGAATAGCAATCAGCCCCAGCATTTT. Translated: CASSLYRNSNQPQHF. The chain is built from TRBV11-2 and TRBJ1-5; maybe TRBD1 (5 bases). Germline CDR1 and CDR2: SGHAT and FQNNGV. V gave up 2 bases and J gave up 0 bases, with 8 bases separating them. This CDR3 is 15 amino acids long.

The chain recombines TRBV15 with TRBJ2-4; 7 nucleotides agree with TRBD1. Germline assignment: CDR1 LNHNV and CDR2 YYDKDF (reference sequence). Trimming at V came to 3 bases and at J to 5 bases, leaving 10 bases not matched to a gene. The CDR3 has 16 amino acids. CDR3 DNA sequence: TGTGCCACCAGCAGGGCTACAGGGGACGCGGAAAACATTCAGTACTTC. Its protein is CATSRATGDAENIQYF.

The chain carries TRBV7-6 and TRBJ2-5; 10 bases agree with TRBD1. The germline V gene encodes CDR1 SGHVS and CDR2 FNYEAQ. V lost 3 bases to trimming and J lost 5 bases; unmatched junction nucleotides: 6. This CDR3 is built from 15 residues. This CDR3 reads CASSFDRGPGETQYF. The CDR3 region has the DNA TGTGCCAGCAGCTTCGACAGGGGGCCCGGGGAGACCCAGTACTTC. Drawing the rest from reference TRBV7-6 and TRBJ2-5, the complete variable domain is GAGVSQSPRYKVTKRGQDVALRCDPISGHVSLYWYRQALGQGPEFLTYFNYEAQQDKSGLPNDRFSAERPEGSISTLTIQRTEQRDSAMYRCASSFDRGPGETQYFGPGTRLLVL.

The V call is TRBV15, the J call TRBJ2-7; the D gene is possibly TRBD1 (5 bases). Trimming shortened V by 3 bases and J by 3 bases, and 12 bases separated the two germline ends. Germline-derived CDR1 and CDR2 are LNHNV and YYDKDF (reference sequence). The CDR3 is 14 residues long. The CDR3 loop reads CATSSIQTGYEQYF. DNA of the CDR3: TGTGCCACCAGCAGCATCCAAACAGGCTACGAGCAGTACTTC.

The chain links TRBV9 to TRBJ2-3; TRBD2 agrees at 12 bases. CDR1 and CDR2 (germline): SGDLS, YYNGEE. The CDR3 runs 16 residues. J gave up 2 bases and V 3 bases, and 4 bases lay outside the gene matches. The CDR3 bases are TGTGCCAGCAGCGGACTAGCGGGGGCCTCCACAGATACGCAGTATTTT. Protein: CASSGLAGASTDTQYF.

The CDR3 bases are TGTGCCAGCAGCTCGACAGGCCCCTACGAGCAGTACTTC. This codes for CASSSTGPYEQYF. This chain uses TRBV7-2 with TRBJ2-7; D perhaps matches TRBD1 (6 bases). The CDR3 loop spans 13 amino acids. Between the trimmed V and J ends, which lost 4 bases and 2 bases, there was a span of 9 bases. Per germline, CDR1 SGHTA and CDR2 FQGNSA. The complete variable domain, with remaining parts taken from reference TRBV7-2 and TRBJ2-7, reads GAGVSQSPSNKVTEKGKDVELRCDPISGHTALYWYRQSLGQGLEFLIYFQGNSAPDKSGLPSDRFSAERTGGSVSTLTIQRTQQEDSAVYLCASSSTGPYEQYFGPGTRLTVT.

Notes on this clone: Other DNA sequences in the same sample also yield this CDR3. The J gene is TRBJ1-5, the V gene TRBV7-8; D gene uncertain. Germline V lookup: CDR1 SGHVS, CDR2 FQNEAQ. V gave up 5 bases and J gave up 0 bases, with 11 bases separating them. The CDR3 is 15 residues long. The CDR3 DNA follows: TGTGCCAGCAGCGCTGACTCTTATAGCAATCAGCCCCAGCATTTT. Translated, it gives CASSADSYSNQPQHF.

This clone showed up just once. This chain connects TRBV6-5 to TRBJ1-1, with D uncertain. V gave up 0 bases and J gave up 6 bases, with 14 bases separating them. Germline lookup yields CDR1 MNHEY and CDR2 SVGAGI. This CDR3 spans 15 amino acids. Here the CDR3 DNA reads TGTGCCAGCAGTTACTCGATTGAGGGCTGGGCTGAAGCTTTCTTT. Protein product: CASSYSIEGWAEAFF.

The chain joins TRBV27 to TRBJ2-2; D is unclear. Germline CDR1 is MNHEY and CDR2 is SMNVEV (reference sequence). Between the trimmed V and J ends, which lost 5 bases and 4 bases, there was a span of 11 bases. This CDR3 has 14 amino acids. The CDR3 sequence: CASSPGFTTGELFF. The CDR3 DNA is TGTGCCAGCAGTCCCGGGTTTACCACCGGGGAGCTGTTTTTT.

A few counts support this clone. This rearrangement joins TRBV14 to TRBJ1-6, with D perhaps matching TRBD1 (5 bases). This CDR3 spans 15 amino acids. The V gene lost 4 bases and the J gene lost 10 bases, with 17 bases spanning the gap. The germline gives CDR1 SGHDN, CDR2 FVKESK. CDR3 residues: CASSPRWGSGSPLHF. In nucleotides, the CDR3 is TGTGCCAGCAGCCCAAGATGGGGTTCAGGGTCACCCCTCCACTTT.

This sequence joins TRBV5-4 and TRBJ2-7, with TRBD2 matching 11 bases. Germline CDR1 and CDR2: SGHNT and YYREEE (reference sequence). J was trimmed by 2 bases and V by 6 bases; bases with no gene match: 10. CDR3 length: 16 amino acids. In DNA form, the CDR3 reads TGTGCCAGCACCATTCCCGGGACTAGCGGTACCTACGAGCAGTACTTC. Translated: CASTIPGTSGTYEQYF.

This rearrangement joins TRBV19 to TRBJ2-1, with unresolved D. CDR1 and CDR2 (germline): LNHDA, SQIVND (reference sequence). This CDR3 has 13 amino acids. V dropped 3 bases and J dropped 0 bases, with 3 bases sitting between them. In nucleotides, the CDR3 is TGTGCCAGTAGTATGAGCTCCTACAATGAGCAGTTCTTC. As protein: CASSMSSYNEQFF. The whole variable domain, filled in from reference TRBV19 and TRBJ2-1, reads DGGITQSPKYLFRKEGQNVTLSCEQNLNHDAMYWYRQDPGQGLRLIYYSQIVNDFQKGDIAEGYSVSREKKESFPLTVTSAQKNPTAFYLCASSMSSYNEQFFGPGTRLTVL.

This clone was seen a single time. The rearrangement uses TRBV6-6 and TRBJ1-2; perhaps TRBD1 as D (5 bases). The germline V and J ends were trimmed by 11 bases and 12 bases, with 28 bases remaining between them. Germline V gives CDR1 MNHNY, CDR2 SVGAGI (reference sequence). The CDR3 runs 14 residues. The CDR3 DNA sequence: TGTGCCTTTTCGACTGGGGGGAGGACCCGAGTTCACACCTTC. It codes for CAFSTGGRTRVHTF.

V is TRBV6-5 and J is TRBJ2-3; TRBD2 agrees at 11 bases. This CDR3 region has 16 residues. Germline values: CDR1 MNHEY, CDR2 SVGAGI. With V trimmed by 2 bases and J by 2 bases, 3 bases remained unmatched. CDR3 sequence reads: CASSYGTSGYTDTQYF. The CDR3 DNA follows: TGTGCCAGCAGTTACGGGACTAGCGGTTACACAGATACGCAGTATTTT.

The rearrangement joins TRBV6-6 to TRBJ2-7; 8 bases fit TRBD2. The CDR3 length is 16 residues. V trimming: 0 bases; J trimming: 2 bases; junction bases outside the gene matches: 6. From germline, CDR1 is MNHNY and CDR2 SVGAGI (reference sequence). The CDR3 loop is CASSYSMSGGTYEQYF. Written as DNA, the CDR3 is TGTGCCAGCAGTTACTCGATGTCGGGGGGGACCTACGAGCAGTACTTC.

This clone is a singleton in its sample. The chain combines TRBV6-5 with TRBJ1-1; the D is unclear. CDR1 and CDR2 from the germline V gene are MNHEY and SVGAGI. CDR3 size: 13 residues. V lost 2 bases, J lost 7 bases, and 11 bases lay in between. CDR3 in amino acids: CASSYLPLGEAFF. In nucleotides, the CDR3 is TGTGCCAGCAGTTACCTACCTCTCGGTGAAGCTTTCTTT.

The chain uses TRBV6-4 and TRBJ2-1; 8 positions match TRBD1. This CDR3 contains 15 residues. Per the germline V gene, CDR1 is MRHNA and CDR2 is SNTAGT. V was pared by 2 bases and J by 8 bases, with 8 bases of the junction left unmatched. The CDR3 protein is CASSDKPSGGHEQFF. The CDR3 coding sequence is TGTGCCAGCAGTGACAAACCATCAGGGGGCCATGAGCAGTTCTTC.

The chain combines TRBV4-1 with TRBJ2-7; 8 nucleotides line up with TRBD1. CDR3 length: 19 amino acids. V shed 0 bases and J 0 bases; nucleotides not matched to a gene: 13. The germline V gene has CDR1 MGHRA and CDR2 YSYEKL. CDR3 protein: CASSQDPDPYRGSSYEQYF. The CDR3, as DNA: TGCGCCAGCAGCCAAGATCCCGACCCTTACAGGGGGAGCTCCTACGAGCAGTACTTC.